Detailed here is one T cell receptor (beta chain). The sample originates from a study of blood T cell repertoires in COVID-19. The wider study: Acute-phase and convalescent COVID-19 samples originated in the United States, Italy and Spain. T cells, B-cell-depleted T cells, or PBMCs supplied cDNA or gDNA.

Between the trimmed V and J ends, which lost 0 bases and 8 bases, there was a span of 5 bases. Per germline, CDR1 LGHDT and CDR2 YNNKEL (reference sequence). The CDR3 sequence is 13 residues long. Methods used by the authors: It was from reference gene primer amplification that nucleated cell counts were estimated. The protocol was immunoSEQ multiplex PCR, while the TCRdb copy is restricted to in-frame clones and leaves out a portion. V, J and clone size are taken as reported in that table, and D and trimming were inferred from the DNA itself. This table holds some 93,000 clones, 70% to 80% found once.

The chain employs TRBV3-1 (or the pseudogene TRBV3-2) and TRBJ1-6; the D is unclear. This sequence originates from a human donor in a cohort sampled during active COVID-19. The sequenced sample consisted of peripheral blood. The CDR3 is CASSQDPDSPLHF. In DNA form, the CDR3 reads TGTGCCAGCAGCCAAGATCCGGATTCACCCCTCCACTTT.